Listed here is a single T cell receptor beta chain. This sample was included in a study of blood T cell repertoires in COVID-19. Sequencing was performed with immunoSEQ multiplex PCR; in TCRdb, only in-frame clones are kept and a portion is missing. The table has roughly 100,000 clones, roughly 90% seen once; the top ten hold 4% to 4.5%. Seattle patients were enrolled while actively infected and followed longitudinally. The source material was peripheral blood. This TCR came from a human donor with COVID-19, enrolled during active disease. The donor label of this sample is uncertain.

This chain's CDR3 is CARLGDWGQLHSGNTIYF. The CDR3 nucleotides read TGTGCCAGGCTGGGGGATTGGGGACAGCTCCACTCTGGAAACACCATATATTTT. The V gene is TRBV2, the J gene TRBJ1-3, with 7 nucleotides matching TRBD1. This CDR3 is 18 amino acids long. Trimming removed 9 bases from V and 0 bases from J; junction bases left unmatched: 17. Germline-derived CDR1 and CDR2 are SNHLY and FYNNEI.